This TCR beta chain is drawn from a study of shared clonotypes between healthy human individuals. Trimming stripped 5 bases from V and 1 base from J, with 17 bases between. The CDR3 is made up of 16 amino acids. Germline CDR1 is LNHDA and CDR2 is SQIVND (reference sequence). CD45RO-negative, CCR7-selected cells formed the naive CD8 fraction, which excluded terminally differentiated effector memory CD45RA+ cells. Profiling relied on immunoSEQ multiplex PCR, and the TCRdb table lists in-frame clones only, not all of them. The sample contains some 2 million clones, about 95% of which appear only once. This TCR came from a man aged 18 to 35 in good health. The V and J genes are TRBV19 and TRBJ2-5, with D maybe TRBD2 (5 bases). The sample taken for sequencing was naive CD8+ T cells sorted from blood. The CDR3 region is CASSPLSGSVQETQYF. The CDR3 DNA reads TGTGCCAGTAGTCCCCTGTCGGGGTCTGTCCAAGAGACCCAGTACTTC.